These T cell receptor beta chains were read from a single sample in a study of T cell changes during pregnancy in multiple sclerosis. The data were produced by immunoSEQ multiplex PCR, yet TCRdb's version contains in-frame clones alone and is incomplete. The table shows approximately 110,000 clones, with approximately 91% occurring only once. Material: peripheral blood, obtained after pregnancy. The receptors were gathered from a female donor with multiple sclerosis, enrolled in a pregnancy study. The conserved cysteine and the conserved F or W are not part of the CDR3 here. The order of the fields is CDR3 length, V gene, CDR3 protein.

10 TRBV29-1 SVDPQGNEQF
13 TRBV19 ASSRGGGVDQPQH
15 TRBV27 ASSLTVFPGTGLPQF
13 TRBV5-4 ASSSLAGVTDTQY
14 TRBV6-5 ASSLSTPSSGNTIY
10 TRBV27 ASSYQGVGYT
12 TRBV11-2 ASSLMEGAYGYT
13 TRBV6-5 ASRPPTGGDSGYT
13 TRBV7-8 ASSLDRGDTDTQY
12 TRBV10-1 ASAGTGITDTQY
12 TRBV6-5 ASTFHGTGGEQY
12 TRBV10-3 AISVGQGASPLH
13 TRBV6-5 ASSYGDVNNYGYT
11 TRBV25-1 ASSEITGQGPT
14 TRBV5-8 ASSATGRIYNSPLH
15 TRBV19 ASTGGPSLSGANVLT
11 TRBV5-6 ASIREATDTQY
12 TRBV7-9 ASSPGQGFIEAF
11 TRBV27 ASTPGQNYGYT
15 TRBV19 ASTTRPGQGGTDTQY
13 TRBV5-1 ASSLGTGFGETQY
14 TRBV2 ASSVGPGWGKNIQY
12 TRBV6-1 ASSERWQADEQY
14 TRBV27 ASSLSTSGAYYEQY
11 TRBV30 AWRLPGTYEQY
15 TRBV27 ASSYPRGGDPKETQY
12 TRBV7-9 ASSLKGGGTEAF
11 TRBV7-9 ASSENEYNEQF
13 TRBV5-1 ASQTVGGSYNEQF
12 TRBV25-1 ASSELGQNYGYT
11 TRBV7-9 ASAPSSYNEQF
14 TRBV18 ASSPRSSGGTNEQF
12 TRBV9 ASSEDQRAYGYT
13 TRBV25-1 ASSKGQGNTGELF
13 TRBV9 ASSVIGGPDNEQF
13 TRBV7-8 ASSLDSWGTGELF
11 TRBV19 ASSTVRSEKLF
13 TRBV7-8 ASSLGFGDTGELF
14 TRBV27 ASSNDYPGNTGELF
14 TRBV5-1 ASSLARGAVTGELF
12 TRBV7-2 ASSFSAGYNEQF
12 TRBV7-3 ASSLSGGGSPLH
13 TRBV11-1 ASSLTGPGNSPLH
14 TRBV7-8 ASSAGGPRITDTQY
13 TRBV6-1 ASSGKGSGANVLT